This TCR beta chain was obtained from a study of regulatory T cells in long-lasting Graves disease. Broader study findings: Between persistent patients, more than 2,500 public clonotypes were shared, exceeding the 966 shared between new patients. The TCR repertoire of persistent Graves' patients was less diverse than that of newly diagnosed ones.

Trimming took off 5 bases at V and 5 bases at J, with 16 bases between the two ends. CDR3 size: 14 residues. Germline V gives CDR1 MDHEN, CDR2 SYDVKM. Sample time point: persistent/refractory GD, antithyroid drugs over 5 years with positive TRAb. Isolated PBMC RNA provided the starting material for the TCR library. Patients came through an endocrinology department, and that department was in Xi'an, China. This clonotype was detected ten times or more. The antigen is not known. TCR beta libraries were built with iRepertoire HTBI primers and Arm-PCR of CDR3 regions. Via MiXCR, TCRdb re-called the multiplex PCR reads, giving one row per CDR3 protein. The sample lists approximately 470,000 distinct CDR3 sequences, less than 25% occurring once.

The rearrangement uses TRBV28 and TRBJ2-7; D could derive from TRBD1 or TRBD2 (5 bases each). This receptor was taken from a female donor with Graves disease. The sample in question was peripheral blood mononuclear cells (PBMCs), obtained when the disease was refractory, from a patient treated with antithyroid drugs. Here the CDR3 DNA reads TGTGCCAGCAGTCAACCTTTCTCGGGACACGAGCAGTACTTC. Encoded protein: CASSQPFSGHEQYF.